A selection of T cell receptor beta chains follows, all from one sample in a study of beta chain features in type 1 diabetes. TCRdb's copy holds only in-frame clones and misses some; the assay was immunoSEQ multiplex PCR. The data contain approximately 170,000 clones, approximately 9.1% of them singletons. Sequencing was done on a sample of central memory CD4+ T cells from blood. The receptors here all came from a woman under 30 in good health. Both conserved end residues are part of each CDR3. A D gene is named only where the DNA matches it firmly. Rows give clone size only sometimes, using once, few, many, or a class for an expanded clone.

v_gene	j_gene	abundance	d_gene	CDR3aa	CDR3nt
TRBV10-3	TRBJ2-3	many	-	CASTGADTQYF	TGTGCCTCCACCGGGGCAGATACGCAGTATTTT
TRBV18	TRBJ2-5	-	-	CASSPPAQETQYF	TGTGCCAGCTCACCACCAGCACAAGAGACCCAGTACTTC
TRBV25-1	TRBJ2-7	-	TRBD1	CASSDRGLSYEQYF	TGTGCCAGCAGTGACAGGGGGCTTTCCTACGAGCAGTACTTC
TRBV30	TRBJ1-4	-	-	CAWSGGPSNEKLFF	TGTGCCTGGAGTGGCGGTCCCTCTAATGAAAAACTGTTTTTT
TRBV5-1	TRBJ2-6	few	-	CASSLDGGLSGANVLTF	TGCGCCAGCAGCTTGGACGGCGGGCTCTCTGGGGCCAACGTCCTGACTTTC
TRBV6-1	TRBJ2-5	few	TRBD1	CASSEVTGGPGTQYF	TGTGCCAGCAGTGAAGTGACAGGGGGCCCCGGGACCCAGTACTTC
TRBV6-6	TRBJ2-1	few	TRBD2	CASSYSGRVFF	TGTGCCAGCAGCTATAGCGGGAGGGTGTTCTTC
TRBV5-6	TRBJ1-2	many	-	CASSLFGGWDGYTF	TGTGCCAGCAGCTTGTTTGGCGGCTGGGATGGCTACACCTTC
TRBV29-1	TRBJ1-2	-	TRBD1	CSAIMTGNEKYGYTF	TGCAGCGCGATCATGACAGGGAATGAGAAGTATGGCTACACCTTC
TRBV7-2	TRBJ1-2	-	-	CASSLELQGANYGYTF	TGTGCCAGCAGCTTAGAACTGCAAGGGGCAAACTATGGCTACACCTTC
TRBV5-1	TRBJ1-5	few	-	CASSLEGQSSQPQHF	TGCGCCAGCAGCTTGGAGGGGCAGTCCAGTCAGCCCCAGCATTTT
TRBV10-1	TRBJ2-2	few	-	CASSEQTYTGELFF	TGCGCCAGCAGTGAACAGACCTACACCGGGGAGCTGTTTTTT
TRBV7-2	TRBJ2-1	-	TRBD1	CASSFTGGNEQFF	TGTGCCAGCAGCTTTACAGGGGGCAATGAGCAGTTCTTC
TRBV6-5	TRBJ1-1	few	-	CASSETGNTEAFF	TGTGCCAGCAGCGAAACAGGGAACACTGAAGCTTTCTTT
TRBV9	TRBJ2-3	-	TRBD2	CASSISSGSGTDTQYF	TGTGCCAGCAGCATTTCTAGCGGGAGTGGCACAGATACGCAGTATTTT
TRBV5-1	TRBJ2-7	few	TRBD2	CASSPLGGSYEQYF	TGCGCCAGCAGCCCACTGGGCGGGAGTTACGAGCAGTACTTC
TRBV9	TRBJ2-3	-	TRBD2	CASSLSGGSADTQYF	TGTGCCAGCAGCCTTAGTGGCGGGAGTGCAGATACGCAGTATTTT
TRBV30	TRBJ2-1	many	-	CAWNRRTSYNEQFF	TGTGCCTGGAATCGGAGAACTTCCTACAATGAGCAGTTCTTC
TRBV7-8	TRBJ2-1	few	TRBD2	CASSLYGRNEQFF	TGTGCCAGCAGCTTGTACGGGAGGAATGAGCAGTTCTTC
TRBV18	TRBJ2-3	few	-	CASSPASREDTQYF	TGTGCCAGCTCACCGGCTAGCCGGGAAGATACGCAGTATTTT
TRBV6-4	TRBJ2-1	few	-	CASSDSGGSKVNEQFF	TGTGCCAGCAGTGACTCCGGCGGCTCAAAGGTCAATGAGCAGTTCTTC
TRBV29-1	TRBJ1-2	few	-	CSVEAGFLRGYTF	TGCAGCGTTGAGGCCGGGTTTCTTCGGGGCTACACCTTC
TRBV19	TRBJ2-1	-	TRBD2	CASSPRGSGNSWHNEQFF	TGTGCCAGTAGTCCCCGGGGTAGCGGGAACTCATGGCACAATGAGCAGTTCTTC
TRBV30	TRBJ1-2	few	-	CAWTRGRQEGYTF	TGTGCCTGGACCCGGGGTAGACAGGAAGGCTACACCTTC
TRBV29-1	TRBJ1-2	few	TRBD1	CSVVQGSDGYTF	TGCAGCGTAGTACAGGGGTCGGACGGCTACACCTTC
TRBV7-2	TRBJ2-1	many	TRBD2	CASSPTSGGYNEQFF	TGTGCCAGCAGCCCGACTAGCGGGGGCTACAATGAGCAGTTCTTC
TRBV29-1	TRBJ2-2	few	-	CSAGDFPGELFF	TGCAGCGCCGGGGACTTTCCGGGGGAGCTGTTTTTT
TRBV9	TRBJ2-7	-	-	CASSVAPGIAYEQYF	TGTGCCAGCAGCGTAGCCCCGGGAATAGCCTACGAGCAGTACTTC
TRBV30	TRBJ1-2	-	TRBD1	CAWRSQGANYGYTF	TGTGCCTGGAGATCCCAGGGGGCCAACTATGGCTACACCTTC
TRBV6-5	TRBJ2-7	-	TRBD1	CASRPRQGVNEQYF	TGTGCCAGCAGACCTAGACAGGGGGTGAACGAGCAGTACTTC
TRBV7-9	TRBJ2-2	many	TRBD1	CASSLRQGDTGELFF	TGTGCCAGCAGCTTAAGGCAGGGGGACACCGGGGAGCTGTTTTTT
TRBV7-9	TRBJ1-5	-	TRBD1	CASSKDRVPQPQHF	TGTGCCAGCAGCAAAGACAGGGTGCCTCAGCCCCAGCATTTT
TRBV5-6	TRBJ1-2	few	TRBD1	CASSKTGYGYTF	TGTGCCAGCAGTAAGACAGGGTATGGCTACACCTTC
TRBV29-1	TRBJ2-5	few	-	CSSEAGSSGGTQYF	TGCAGCTCTGAAGCGGGGTCCTCAGGGGGGACCCAGTACTTC
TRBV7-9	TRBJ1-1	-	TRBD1	CASSLVYGTVANTEAFF	TGTGCCAGCAGCTTAGTGTATGGGACAGTCGCTAACACTGAAGCTTTCTTT
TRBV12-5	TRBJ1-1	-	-	CASGRQYTEAFF	TGTGCTAGTGGACGACAGTACACTGAAGCTTTCTTT
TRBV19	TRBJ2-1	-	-	CASRRKGASNEQFF	TGTGCCAGTAGAAGAAAGGGAGCGAGCAATGAGCAGTTCTTC
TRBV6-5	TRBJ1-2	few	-	CASSSPSYGYTF	TGTGCCAGCAGTTCCCCCTCCTATGGCTACACCTTC
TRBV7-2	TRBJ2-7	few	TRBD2	CASSSLSGAYEQYF	TGTGCCAGCAGCTCCCTGAGCGGGGCTTACGAGCAGTACTTC
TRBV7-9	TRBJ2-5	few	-	CASSQKGERETQYF	TGTGCCAGCAGTCAAAAAGGGGAACGCGAGACCCAGTACTTC
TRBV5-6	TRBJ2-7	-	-	CASSYGYEQYF	TGTGCCAGCAGCTACGGCTACGAGCAGTACTTC
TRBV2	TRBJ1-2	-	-	CASSERESRYTF	TGTGCCAGCAGTGAACGGGAGTCGCGCTACACCTTC
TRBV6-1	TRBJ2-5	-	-	CASSEAWAGETQYF	TGTGCCAGCAGTGAAGCTTGGGCAGGAGAGACCCAGTACTTC
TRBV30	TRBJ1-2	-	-	CAWSIRYGYTF	TGTGCCTGGAGTATCCGTTATGGCTACACCTTC
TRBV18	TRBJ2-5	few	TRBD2	CASSPTSGRRTQYF	TGTGCCAGCTCACCGACTAGCGGGAGAAGGACCCAGTACTTC
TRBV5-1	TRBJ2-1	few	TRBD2	CASSSALALAGGPDEQFF	TGCGCCAGCAGCTCCGCCCTGGCCTTAGCGGGGGGACCCGATGAGCAGTTCTTC
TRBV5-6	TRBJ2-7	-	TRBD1	CASSSIRDRVGEQYF	TGTGCCAGCAGCTCTATCCGGGACAGGGTCGGCGAGCAGTACTTC